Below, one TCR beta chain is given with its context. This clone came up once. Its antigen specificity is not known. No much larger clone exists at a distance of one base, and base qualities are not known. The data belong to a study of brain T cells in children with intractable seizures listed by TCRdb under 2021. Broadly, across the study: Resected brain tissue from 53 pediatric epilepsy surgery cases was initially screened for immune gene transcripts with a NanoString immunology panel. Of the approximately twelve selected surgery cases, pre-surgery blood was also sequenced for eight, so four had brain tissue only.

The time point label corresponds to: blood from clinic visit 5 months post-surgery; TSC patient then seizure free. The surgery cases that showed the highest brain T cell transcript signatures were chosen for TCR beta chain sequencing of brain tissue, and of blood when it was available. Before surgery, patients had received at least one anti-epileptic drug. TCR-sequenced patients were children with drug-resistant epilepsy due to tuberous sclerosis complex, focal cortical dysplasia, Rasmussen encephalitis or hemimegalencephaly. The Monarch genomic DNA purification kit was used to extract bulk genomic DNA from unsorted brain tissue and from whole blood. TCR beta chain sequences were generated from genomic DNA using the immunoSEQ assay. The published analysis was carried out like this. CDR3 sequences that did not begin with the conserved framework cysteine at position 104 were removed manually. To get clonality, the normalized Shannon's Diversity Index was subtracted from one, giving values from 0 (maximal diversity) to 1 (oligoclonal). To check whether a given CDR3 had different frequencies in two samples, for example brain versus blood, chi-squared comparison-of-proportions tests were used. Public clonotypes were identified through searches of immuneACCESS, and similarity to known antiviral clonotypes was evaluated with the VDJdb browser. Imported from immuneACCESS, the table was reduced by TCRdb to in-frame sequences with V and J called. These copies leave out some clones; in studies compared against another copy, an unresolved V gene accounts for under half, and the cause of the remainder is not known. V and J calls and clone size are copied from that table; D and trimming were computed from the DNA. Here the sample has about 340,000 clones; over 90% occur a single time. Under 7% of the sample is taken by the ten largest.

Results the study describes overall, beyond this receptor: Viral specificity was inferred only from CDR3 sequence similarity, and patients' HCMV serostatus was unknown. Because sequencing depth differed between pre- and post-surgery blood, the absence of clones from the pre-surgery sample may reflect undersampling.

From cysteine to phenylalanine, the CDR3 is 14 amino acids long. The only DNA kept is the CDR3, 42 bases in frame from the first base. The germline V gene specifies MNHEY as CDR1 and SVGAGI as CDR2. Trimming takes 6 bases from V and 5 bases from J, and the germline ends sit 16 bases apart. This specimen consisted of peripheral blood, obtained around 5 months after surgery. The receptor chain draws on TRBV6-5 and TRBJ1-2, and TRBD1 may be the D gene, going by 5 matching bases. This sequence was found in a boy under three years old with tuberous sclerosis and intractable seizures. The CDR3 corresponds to CASRLGAEAYGYTF. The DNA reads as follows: TGTGCCAGCAGACTCGGGGCGGAAGCATATGGCTACACCTTC.